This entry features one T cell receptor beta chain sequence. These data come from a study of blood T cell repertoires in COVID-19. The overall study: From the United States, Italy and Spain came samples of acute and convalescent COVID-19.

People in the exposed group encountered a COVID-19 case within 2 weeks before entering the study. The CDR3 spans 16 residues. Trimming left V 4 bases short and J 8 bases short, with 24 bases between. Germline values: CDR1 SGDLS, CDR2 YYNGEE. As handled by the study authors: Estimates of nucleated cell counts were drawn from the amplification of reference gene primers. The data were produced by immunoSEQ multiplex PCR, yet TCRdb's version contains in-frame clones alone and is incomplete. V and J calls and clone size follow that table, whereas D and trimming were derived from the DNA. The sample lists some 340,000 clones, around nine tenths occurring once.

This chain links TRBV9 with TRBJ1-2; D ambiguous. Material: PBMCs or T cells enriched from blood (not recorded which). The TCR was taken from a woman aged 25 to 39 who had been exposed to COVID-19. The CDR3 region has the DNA TGTGCCAGCAGCCCTCACCCCCGGGGAAGAGAGAGGGGCTACACCTTC. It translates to CASSPHPRGRERGYTF.